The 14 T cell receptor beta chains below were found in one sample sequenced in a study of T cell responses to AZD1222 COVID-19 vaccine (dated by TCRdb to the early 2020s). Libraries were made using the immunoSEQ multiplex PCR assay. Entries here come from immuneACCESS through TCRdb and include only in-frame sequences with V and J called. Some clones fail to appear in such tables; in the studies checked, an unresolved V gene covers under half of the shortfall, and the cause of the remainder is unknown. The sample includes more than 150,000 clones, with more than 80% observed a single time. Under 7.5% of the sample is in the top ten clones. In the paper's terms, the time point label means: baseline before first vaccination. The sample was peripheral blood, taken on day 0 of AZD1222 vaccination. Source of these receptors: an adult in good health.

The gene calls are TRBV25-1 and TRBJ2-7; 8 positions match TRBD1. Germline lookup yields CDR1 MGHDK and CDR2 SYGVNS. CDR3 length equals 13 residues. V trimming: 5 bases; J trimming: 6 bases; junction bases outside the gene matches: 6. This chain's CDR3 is CASSLAGGFEQYF. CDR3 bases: TGTGCCAGCAGTCTGGCAGGGGGCTTCGAGCAGTACTTC.

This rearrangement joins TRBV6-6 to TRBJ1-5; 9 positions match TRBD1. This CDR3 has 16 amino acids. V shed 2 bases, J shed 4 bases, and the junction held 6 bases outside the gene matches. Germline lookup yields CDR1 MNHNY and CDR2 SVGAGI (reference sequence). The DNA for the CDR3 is TGTGCCAGCAGTTACCCGGGGACAGGGAGGAATCAGCCCCAGCATTTT. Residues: CASSYPGTGRNQPQHF.

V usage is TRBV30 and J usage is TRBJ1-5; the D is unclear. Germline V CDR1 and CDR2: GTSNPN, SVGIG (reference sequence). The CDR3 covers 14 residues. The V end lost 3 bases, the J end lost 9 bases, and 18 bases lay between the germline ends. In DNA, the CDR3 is TGTGCCTGGAGCCTAAAGGAGGGCGGACGGCCCCAGCATTTT. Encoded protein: CAWSLKEGGRPQHF.

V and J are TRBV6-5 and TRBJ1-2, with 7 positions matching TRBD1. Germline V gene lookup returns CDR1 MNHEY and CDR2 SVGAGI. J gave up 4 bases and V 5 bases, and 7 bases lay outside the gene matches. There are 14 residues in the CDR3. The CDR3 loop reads CASSRPGQPYGYTF. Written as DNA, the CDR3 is TGTGCCAGCAGTCGACCGGGACAGCCCTATGGCTACACCTTC.

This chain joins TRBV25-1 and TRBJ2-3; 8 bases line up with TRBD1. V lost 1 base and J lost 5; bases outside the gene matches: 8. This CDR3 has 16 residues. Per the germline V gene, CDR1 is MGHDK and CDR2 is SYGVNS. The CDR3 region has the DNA TGTGCCAGCAGTGAATTAGGACAGGGAGGAATAGATACGCAGTATTTT. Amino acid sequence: CASSELGQGGIDTQYF.

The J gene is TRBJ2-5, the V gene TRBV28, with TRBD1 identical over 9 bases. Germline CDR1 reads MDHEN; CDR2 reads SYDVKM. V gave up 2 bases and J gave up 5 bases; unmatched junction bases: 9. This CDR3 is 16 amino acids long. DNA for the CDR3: TGTGCCAGCAGTTTACCGGGACAGGGTCTTGCGGAGACCCAGTACTTC. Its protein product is CASSLPGQGLAETQYF.

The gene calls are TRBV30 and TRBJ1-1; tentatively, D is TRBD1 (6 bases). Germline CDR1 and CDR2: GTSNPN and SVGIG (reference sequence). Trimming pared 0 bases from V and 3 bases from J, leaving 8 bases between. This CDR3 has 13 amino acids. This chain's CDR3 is CAWSVRGDTEAFF. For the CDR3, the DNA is TGTGCCTGGAGTGTGAGGGGGGACACTGAAGCTTTCTTT.

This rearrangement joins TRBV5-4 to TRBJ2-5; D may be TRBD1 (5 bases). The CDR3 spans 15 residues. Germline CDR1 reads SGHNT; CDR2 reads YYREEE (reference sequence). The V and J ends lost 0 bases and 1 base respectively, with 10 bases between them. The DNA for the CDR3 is TGTGCCAGCAGCTTGGGACAGACGACCCAAGAGACCCAGTACTTC. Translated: CASSLGQTTQETQYF.

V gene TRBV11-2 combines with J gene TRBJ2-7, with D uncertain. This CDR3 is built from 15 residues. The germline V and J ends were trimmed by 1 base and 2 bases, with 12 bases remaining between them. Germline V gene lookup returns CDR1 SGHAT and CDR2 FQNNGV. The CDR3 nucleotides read TGTGCCAGCAGCTTAGGGGTCGTCAGGACCTACGAGCAGTACTTC. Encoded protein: CASSLGVVRTYEQYF.

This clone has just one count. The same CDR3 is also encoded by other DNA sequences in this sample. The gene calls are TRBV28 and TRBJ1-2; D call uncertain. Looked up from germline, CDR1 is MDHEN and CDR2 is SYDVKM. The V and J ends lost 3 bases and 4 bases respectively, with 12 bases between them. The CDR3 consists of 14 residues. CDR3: CASSFPGMGYGYTF. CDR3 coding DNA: TGTGCCAGCAGTTTCCCGGGGATGGGCTATGGCTACACCTTC.

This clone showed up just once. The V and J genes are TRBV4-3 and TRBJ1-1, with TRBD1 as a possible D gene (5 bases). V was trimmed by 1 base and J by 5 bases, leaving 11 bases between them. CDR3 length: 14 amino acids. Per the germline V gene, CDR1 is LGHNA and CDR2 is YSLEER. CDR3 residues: CASSQARGGTEAFF. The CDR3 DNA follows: TGCGCCAGCAGCCAAGCAAGGGGAGGTACTGAAGCTTTCTTT.

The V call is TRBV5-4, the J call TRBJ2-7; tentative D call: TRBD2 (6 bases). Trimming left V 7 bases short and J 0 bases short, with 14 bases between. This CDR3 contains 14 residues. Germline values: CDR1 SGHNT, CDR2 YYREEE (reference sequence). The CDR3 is CASAPGGSSYEQYF. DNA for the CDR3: TGTGCCAGCGCCCCTGGGGGGAGCTCCTACGAGCAGTACTTC.

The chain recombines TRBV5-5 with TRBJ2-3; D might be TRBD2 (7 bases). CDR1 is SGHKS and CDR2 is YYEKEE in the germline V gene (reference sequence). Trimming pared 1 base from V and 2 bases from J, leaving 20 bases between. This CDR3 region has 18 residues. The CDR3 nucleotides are TGTGCCAGCAGCTTGCACCGGGGGGCCACCCCGAACACAGATACGCAGTATTTT. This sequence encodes CASSLHRGATPNTDTQYF.

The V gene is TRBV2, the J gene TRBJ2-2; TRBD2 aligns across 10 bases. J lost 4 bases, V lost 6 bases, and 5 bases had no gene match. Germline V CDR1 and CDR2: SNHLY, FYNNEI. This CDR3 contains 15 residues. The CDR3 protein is CASSPERGGTGELFF. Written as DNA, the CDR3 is TGTGCCAGCAGCCCCGAGCGGGGGGGCACCGGGGAGCTGTTTTTT.